This T cell receptor beta chain was documented in a study of stem cell transplantation in POMP-related autoinflammatory disease. Study details: Pre-transplant patients had naive-skewed CD4+ T cells and few CD8+ T cells. The study's findings and limits: Across all analyzed T-cell subsets, patients with PRAID tended toward reduced diversity and increased clonality. In PRAID patients, the number of distinct TRB V-J gene pairings was restricted.

PRAID combined immunodeficiency and autoinflammation. V gave up 0 bases and J gave up 2 bases, with 9 bases separating them. This CDR3 is 15 amino acids long. The germline V gene encodes CDR1 SGHTS and CDR2 YDEGEE. TCRdb's table, derived via immunoSEQ multiplex PCR, lists solely in-frame clones and lacks some. The table includes more than 25,000 clones, around 90% detected once. Comments on this clone: What it recognizes is unknown.

Sequenced material: CD4+ T cells from PBMCs, taken before stem cell transplantation. The receptor was isolated from a human donor with POMP-related autoinflammation and immune dysregulation (PRAID). The V gene is TRBV5-8, the J gene TRBJ2-1, with a weak D call TRBD1 (6 bases). CDR3 loop: CASSLAPGAYNEQFF. The CDR3 region has the DNA TGTGCCAGCAGCTTGGCGCCAGGGGCCTACAATGAGCAGTTCTTC.